One and the same sample provided the 25 T cell receptor beta chains below, sequenced in a study of blood T cell repertoires in COVID-19. The method was immunoSEQ multiplex PCR; TCRdb's version includes in-frame clones alone and lacks a portion of them. In the table there are about 190,000 clones, approximately 79% of which are singletons. The sample comprised peripheral blood. The receptors here all came from a man aged 50 to 60 who had recovered from COVID-19.

The chain uses TRBV5-1 and TRBJ1-6; D gene uncertain. Trimming removed 4 bases from V and 5 bases from J, with 16 bases in between. The CDR3 runs 16 residues. Germline values: CDR1 SGHRS, CDR2 YFSETQ. In nucleotides, the CDR3 is TGCGCCAGCAGCCGGAGTACTGCCTGGGATAATTCACCCCTCCACTTT. Encoded protein: CASSRSTAWDNSPLHF.

This clone was picked up many times. This chain links TRBV6-5 with TRBJ1-1; D uncertain. CDR3 length: 14 amino acids. Trimming left V 2 bases short and J 1 base short, with 8 bases between. The V gene's germline CDR1 is MNHEY and CDR2 SVGAGI. The CDR3 sequence: CASSYGWQNTEAFF. Here the CDR3 DNA reads TGTGCCAGCAGTTACGGTTGGCAGAACACTGAAGCTTTCTTT.

V is TRBV19 and J is TRBJ2-3; 10 nucleotides align to TRBD2. This CDR3 has 16 amino acids. Germline loops: CDR1 LNHDA, CDR2 SQIVND (reference sequence). The V gene end was trimmed by 5 bases and the J gene end by 8 bases; junction bases not matched to a gene: 13. The CDR3 sequence: CASSLRASGGFITQYF. The CDR3 DNA reads as TGTGCCAGTAGTCTCCGGGCTAGCGGGGGATTCATTACGCAGTATTTT.

The CDR3 DNA reads as TGTGCCAGCAGCGTTGGGACAGCGGGCCCTGAAGCTTTCTTT. This translates into CASSVGTAGPEAFF. V and J are TRBV9 and TRBJ1-1; 7 nucleotides align to TRBD1. V trimming: 2 bases; J trimming: 6 bases; junction bases outside the gene matches: 7. Germline V lookup: CDR1 SGDLS, CDR2 YYNGEE. The CDR3 consists of 14 residues.

This sequence joins TRBV12-5 and TRBJ2-1; TRBD2 matches 16 bases. The CDR3 spans 19 residues. Germline trimming cut 2 bases from V and 2 bases from J; bases unmatched to any gene: 6. Per the germline V gene, CDR1 is LGHNT and CDR2 is FRNRAP. CDR3 sequence: CASGLPPGLAGGPYNEQFF. CDR3 DNA sequence: TGTGCTAGTGGTTTGCCACCGGGACTAGCGGGAGGGCCCTACAATGAGCAGTTCTTC.

The chain links TRBV7-6 to TRBJ2-1, with 10 bases fitting TRBD1. Germline loops: CDR1 SGHVS, CDR2 FNYEAQ. V shed 1 base, J shed 7 bases, and the junction held 1 base outside the gene matches. The CDR3 totals 14 residues. This chain's CDR3 is CASSLGTGGNEQFF. The DNA for the CDR3 is TGTGCCAGCAGCTTAGGGACAGGGGGGAATGAGCAGTTCTTC.

The chain couples TRBV20-1 to TRBJ2-3; D is ambiguous. Trimming took off 8 bases at V and 0 bases at J, with 6 bases between the two ends. The CDR3 extends over 11 amino acids. CDR1 is DFQATT, CDR2 SNEGSKA, per germline (reference sequence). The CDR3 bases are TGCAGTACTTATAGCACAGATACGCAGTATTTT. Its translation: CSTYSTDTQYF.

This chain links TRBV27 with TRBJ2-3; tentatively, D is TRBD1 (6 bases). Per the germline V gene, CDR1 is MNHEY and CDR2 is SMNVEV (reference sequence). This CDR3 has 14 residues. V was trimmed by 2 bases and J by 3 bases, leaving 9 bases between them. This CDR3 reads CASSLVDSTDTQYF. For the CDR3, the DNA is TGTGCCAGCAGTTTAGTGGACAGTACAGATACGCAGTATTTT.

In its sample, this clone ranks as medium-sized. The CDR3 region is CSVEGGTGGSNIYGYTF. The DNA of the CDR3 is TGCAGCGTTGAAGGAGGGACAGGGGGATCTAATATCTATGGCTACACCTTC. The chain has TRBV29-1 and TRBJ1-2; 11 bases map to TRBD1. Germline lookup yields CDR1 SQVTM and CDR2 ANQGSEA. The CDR3 is 17 residues long. The junction had 11 bases not matched to a gene; V was cut back by 1 base and J by 4 bases.

This sequence joins TRBV19 and TRBJ1-6; 9 bases are a match to TRBD1. The CDR3 sequence is 14 residues long. Germline CDR1 and CDR2: LNHDA and SQIVND (reference sequence). V lost 7 bases to trimming and J lost 10 bases; unmatched junction nucleotides: 8. CDR3 region: CASMGGQGWSPLHF. The CDR3 DNA follows: TGTGCCAGTATGGGAGGACAGGGGTGGTCACCCCTCCACTTT.

The J gene is TRBJ2-7, the V gene TRBV27, with D perhaps matching TRBD2 (5 bases). V gave up 5 bases and J gave up 4 bases, with 24 bases separating them. There are 17 residues in the CDR3. Germline CDR1 is MNHEY and CDR2 is SMNVEV (reference sequence). The CDR3: CASSPAKAGLAPYEQYF. The DNA for the CDR3 is TGTGCCAGCAGTCCCGCGAAGGCAGGACTCGCGCCTTACGAGCAGTACTTC.

The V and J genes are TRBV27 and TRBJ2-7; 12 bases are shared with TRBD1. Germline V gene data show CDR1 as MNHEY and CDR2 as SMNVEV (reference sequence). V dropped 6 bases and J dropped 4; count of bases not matched to a gene: 16. CDR3 size: 18 residues. CDR3 sequence: CASRPDPGQGAVGYEQYF. The CDR3, as DNA: TGTGCCAGCAGACCCGATCCGGGACAGGGGGCGGTTGGTTACGAGCAGTACTTC.

This chain uses TRBV6-5 with TRBJ2-5; 9 bases fit TRBD1. CDR3 size: 15 residues. V was clipped by 8 bases and J by 6 bases; unmatched bases: 13. CDR1 MNHEY and CDR2 SVGAGI come from the germline V gene. CDR3 protein: CASLAWTGVMQTQYF. DNA for the CDR3: TGTGCCAGCCTGGCATGGACAGGGGTAATGCAGACCCAGTACTTC.

This clone has only one observation. J is TRBJ1-2 and V is TRBV10-3; D is unclear. The CDR3 contains 16 residues. V was clipped by 0 bases and J by 0 bases, with 11 bases between them. Looked up from germline, CDR1 is ENHRY and CDR2 is SYGVKD. Written as DNA, the CDR3 is TGTGCCATCAGTGAGTCTTGGGCAGGAACTAACTATGGCTACACCTTC. Its translation is CAISESWAGTNYGYTF.

The V and J genes are TRBV30 and TRBJ1-1, with 9 bases identical to TRBD1. The CDR3 is 14 amino acids. V gave up 5 bases and J gave up 1 base; unmatched junction bases: 5. CDR1 and CDR2 from the germline V gene are GTSNPN and SVGIG (reference sequence). The CDR3 is CAWEQGAPNTEAFF. CDR3 coding DNA: TGTGCCTGGGAACAGGGGGCCCCGAACACTGAAGCTTTCTTT.

The chain couples TRBV7-6 to TRBJ1-3; 9 bases are shared with TRBD1. CDR3 length: 16 residues. V lost 1 base, J lost 4 bases, and 5 bases stayed unmatched. Looked up from germline, CDR1 is SGHVS and CDR2 is FNYEAQ. The CDR3 sequence: CASSLGGTGIGNTIYF. The CDR3 DNA reads TGTGCCAGCAGCTTAGGAGGGACAGGGATCGGAAACACCATATATTTT.

Here the CDR3 DNA reads TGCGCCAGCAGCTTGGCCGTCAATGAGCAGTTCTTC. This translates into CASSLAVNEQFF. V gene TRBV5-1 combines with J gene TRBJ2-1; unclear D gene. Per germline, CDR1 SGHRS and CDR2 YFSETQ. Trimming shortened V by 0 bases and J by 6 bases, and 4 bases separated the two germline ends. CDR3 length: 12 amino acids.

This chain uses TRBV27 with TRBJ2-5, with 9 bases identical to TRBD1. CDR1 is MNHEY, CDR2 SMNVEV, per germline (reference sequence). The CDR3 has 18 amino acids. The J segment lost 1 base and the V segment lost 5 bases, leaving 14 bases of the junction unmatched. The CDR3 DNA sequence: TGTGCCAGCAGTCCCTATTTAGCCGGGACAGGGACCCAAGAGACCCAGTACTTC. It is translated as CASSPYLAGTGTQETQYF.

V is TRBV5-1 and J is TRBJ2-7; 9 bases match TRBD2. Trimming at V came to 0 bases and at J to 5 bases, leaving 3 bases not matched to a gene. The germline V gene encodes CDR1 SGHRS and CDR2 YFSETQ. The CDR3 spans 14 residues. The CDR3 DNA reads TGCGCCAGCAGCTTGGTAGCGGGAGTTGACGAGCAGTACTTC. It encodes CASSLVAGVDEQYF.

The J gene is TRBJ2-2, the V gene TRBV29-1; D is unresolved. Germline V lookup: CDR1 SQVTM, CDR2 ANQGSEA. The CDR3 has 11 residues. The ends were cut back, 6 bases at V and 8 bases at J, with 10 bases in the middle. CDR3 residues: CSVHDWGELFF. The CDR3 DNA sequence: TGCAGCGTCCACGACTGGGGGGAGCTGTTTTTT.

The chain couples TRBV3-1 (or the pseudogene TRBV3-2) to TRBJ1-2, with D perhaps TRBD1 (5 bases). This CDR3 has 13 amino acids. The germline CDR1 and CDR2 sequences are LGHDT and YNNKEL (reference sequence). V lost 1 base and J 6 bases, leaving 9 bases between the germline ends. CDR3 nucleotide sequence: TGTGCCAGCAGCCAAGTCGGGGGAAATGGCTACACCTTC. Its translation is CASSQVGGNGYTF.

V usage is TRBV30 and J usage is TRBJ2-1, with 7 bases fitting TRBD2. Germline values: CDR1 GTSNPN, CDR2 SVGIG (reference sequence). This CDR3 region has 13 residues. V was pared by 2 bases and J by 7 bases, with 5 bases of the junction left unmatched. In DNA form, the CDR3 reads TGTGCCTGGAGTCCGTATAGCGGGAATGAGCAGTTCTTC. It specifies CAWSPYSGNEQFF.

The chain joins TRBV3-1 (or the pseudogene TRBV3-2) to TRBJ2-3; D uncertain. This CDR3 region has 13 residues. From germline, CDR1 is LGHDT and CDR2 YNNKEL (reference sequence). V shed 4 bases and J shed 6 bases, with 11 bases lying between them. CDR3 residues: CASSPLVADTQYF. CDR3 in DNA: TGTGCCAGCAGCCCTTTAGTCGCGGATACGCAGTATTTT.

The chain's CDR3 is CSASLGQGEGGYTF. DNA for the CDR3: TGCAGTGCTAGTTTGGGGCAGGGGGAAGGTGGCTACACCTTC. The chain is built from TRBV20-1 and TRBJ1-2; 7 nucleotides line up with TRBD1. The CDR3 has 14 amino acids. CDR1 and CDR2 (germline): DFQATT, SNEGSKA (reference sequence). Trimming took 3 bases from V and 7 from J; bases not matched to a gene: 11.

The chain joins TRBV6-6 to TRBJ2-1; 7 positions agree with TRBD2. CDR3 length: 15 amino acids. Losses at the gene ends were 7 bases for V and 10 bases for J; bases not matched to a gene: 16. Germline V gives CDR1 MNHNY, CDR2 SVGAGI (reference sequence). In DNA, the CDR3 is TGTGCCAGCAAAGCCAATCTAGCGGACTATGAGGAGCAGTTCTTC. This gives the protein CASKANLADYEEQFF.